This T cell receptor beta chain emerged from a study of control samples from healthy donors and cancer patients. This clone was observed once. V lost 4 bases, J lost 2 bases, and 9 bases stayed unmatched. Germline-derived CDR1 and CDR2 are SNHLY and FYNNEI. The CDR3 runs to 17 residues. Some clones are missing from TCRdb's copy, which holds only in-frame ones; the method was immunoSEQ multiplex PCR. The sample holds some 82,000 clones; 87% are singletons and the top ten take over 15%. This TCR came from a man aged 50 to 60 in good health. This chain connects TRBV2 to TRBJ2-5, with TRBD2 identical over 11 bases. Specimen: blood. The CDR3 loop is CASSAASGGFFQETQYF. The CDR3 DNA reads as TGTGCCAGCAGTGCGGCTAGCGGGGGGTTCTTTCAAGAGACCCAGTACTTC.